This TCR beta chain was captured by sequencing in a study of response to subunit inactivated influenza vaccine. This clonotype was observed a handful of times. What it binds is not known. Trimming took 3 bases from V and 4 from J; bases not matched to a gene: 1. Per the germline V gene, CDR1 is SGHAT and CDR2 is FQNNGV. The CDR3 spans 14 residues. MiXCR was run by TCRdb on the RT-PCR reads, yielding one entry per CDR3 protein. The sample comprises 170,000 or so distinct CDR3 sequences, about 10% of which are singletons, and roughly a third rests with the top ten. General study results and limits: It was suggested by the authors that few new T cells are recruited by each seasonal influenza vaccination.

The sequenced sample was CD8+ T cells sorted from PBMCs, obtained less than 30 months after vaccination. The receptor was derived from a man aged 50-75 years who received an inactivated influenza vaccine. The genes are TRBV11-2 and TRBJ2-5; TRBD2 matches at 11 bases. CDR3: CASSFLAGGETQYF. CDR3 nucleotide sequence: TGTGCCAGCAGCTTCCTAGCGGGGGGAGAGACCCAGTACTTC.